These T cell receptor beta chains were read from a single sample in a study of vaccination and CD4 T cells after COVID-19. Their cognate antigens are unknown. TCRdb re-analysed the PCR reads in MiXCR, keeping a single row per CDR3 protein. Of about 8,400 distinct CDR3 sequences in the sample, around 41% are singletons; the top ten hold approximately 19%. The specimen was CD4+ T cells from blood, cultured in vitro. All receptors come from a human donor in good health. CDR3s include the opening cysteine and the closing phenylalanine or tryptophan. Each record gives: D gene, clone size, V gene, J gene, CDR3 DNA, CDR3 protein. A D gene is named only where the DNA matches it firmly. A clone size is listed for some rows: how often the clone was seen (once, few, many), or a class if it is expanded.

NA	few	TRBV7-8	TRBJ2-3	TGTGCCAGCAGCTTAACACCAGGGGCGGCCACAGATACGCAGTATTTT	CASSLTPGAATDTQYF
NA	NA	TRBV12-3/TRBV12-4	TRBJ1-1	TGTGCCAGCAGTTTCAGTCCCGGGAACACTGAAGCTTTCTTT	CASSFSPGNTEAFF
TRBD1	NA	TRBV7-9	TRBJ1-6	TGTGCCAGCAGGCTGGGGTCCGGGACAGGGAATTCACCCCTCCACTTT	CASRLGSGTGNSPLHF
TRBD2	NA	TRBV19	TRBJ2-3	TGTGCCAGTAGTCTCCCTGGGTTGAGCGGGAGATTTGTTCCCACAGATACGCAGTATTTT	CASSLPGLSGRFVPTDTQYF
NA	few	TRBV19	TRBJ2-5	TGTGCCAGTAGCACAAGGGGCCAAGAGACCCAGTACTTC	CASSTRGQETQYF
NA	NA	TRBV20-1	TRBJ2-2	TGCAGTGCTAGAGATCCGCGAAACACCGGGGAGCTGTTTTTT	CSARDPRNTGELFF
NA	few	TRBV20-1	TRBJ2-1	TGCAGTGCTAGAGTAGGGGGGAGCTCCTACAATGAGCAGTTCTTC	CSARVGGSSYNEQFF
TRBD2	NA	TRBV15	TRBJ2-1	TGTGCCACCAGCAGAGGCCACCCCGGGACTAGCGGGAGCAATGAGCAGTTCTTC	CATSRGHPGTSGSNEQFF
NA	NA	TRBV2	TRBJ1-1	TGTGCCAGCAGTGAAAGGGGGGGTGGGGACACTGAAGCTTTCTTT	CASSERGGGDTEAFF
NA	NA	TRBV7-2	TRBJ2-1	TGTGCCAGCACCTCCCGGGCAGACTACAATGAGCAGTTCTTC	CASTSRADYNEQFF
NA	NA	TRBV12-3/TRBV12-4	TRBJ1-2	TGTGCCAGCAGTTTAGCTTCAGGGACCGTCGATGGCTACACCTTC	CASSLASGTVDGYTF
TRBD1	NA	TRBV2	TRBJ2-2	TGTGCCAGCAAACAGGACAGGGTAAACACCGGGGAGCTGTTTTTT	CASKQDRVNTGELFF
NA	few	TRBV20-1	TRBJ2-7	TGCAGTGCCCGGAGGGCAGGGACGGATGAGCAGTACTTC	CSARRAGTDEQYF
NA	NA	TRBV6-4	TRBJ2-1	TGTGCCAGCAGCGAGACAGGTCTCTCCTACAATGAGCAGTTCTTC	CASSETGLSYNEQFF
NA	NA	TRBV7-2	TRBJ1-5	TGTGCCAGCAGCCAATTTGACAGGCTGGGGTCCCAGCATTTT	CASSQFDRLGSQHF
TRBD1	NA	TRBV7-9	TRBJ1-5	TGTGCCAGCAGTTTCGGACCCAACAGGGGTTGGAATCAGCCCCAGCATTTT	CASSFGPNRGWNQPQHF
TRBD2	NA	TRBV19	TRBJ2-2	TGTGCCAGTAGTGCCCTCCCGTTAGCGGGGGGCGACACCGGGGAGCTGTTTTTT	CASSALPLAGGDTGELFF
NA	few	TRBV7-6	TRBJ2-3	TGTGCCAGCAGCTTAGCGGACGGGAGCACAGATACGCAGTATTTT	CASSLADGSTDTQYF
NA	NA	TRBV15	TRBJ1-4	TGTGCCACCAGCTCACGACCGGCTGCAACTAATGAAAAACTGTTTTTT	CATSSRPAATNEKLFF
NA	few	TRBV12-5	TRBJ1-2	TGTGCTAGTGCCCTTACAGATGCGCCCTATGGCTACACCTTC	CASALTDAPYGYTF
NA	few	TRBV20-1	TRBJ1-3	TGCAGTGCTCAGGGGTTTCGAAACACCATATATTTT	CSAQGFRNTIYF
TRBD2	NA	TRBV19	TRBJ2-3	TGTGCCAGTAGTGGACTAGCGGGGGCCACAGATACGCAGTATTTT	CASSGLAGATDTQYF
NA	NA	TRBV7-2	TRBJ1-2	TGTGCCAGCAGTCACCGGGACGGTAACTATGGCTACACCTTC	CASSHRDGNYGYTF
NA	few	TRBV11-2	TRBJ2-2	TGTGCCAGCAGCCCCCTCCAGGGCGGGGTAGGCGGGGAGCTGTTTTTT	CASSPLQGGVGGELFF
TRBD1	NA	TRBV12-5	TRBJ1-1	TGTGCTAGTGGGACAGGGTGGAACACTGAAGCTTTCTTT	CASGTGWNTEAFF
NA	few	TRBV6-1	TRBJ1-3	TGTGCCAGCAGTCCCCCTTGGGGGGGGGCAGACACCATATATTTT	CASSPPWGGADTIYF
NA	NA	TRBV7-8	TRBJ2-7	TGTGCCAACAGCTTAGCGAAAAGGGAAGCGTACGAGCAGTACTTC	CANSLAKREAYEQYF
NA	NA	TRBV20-1	TRBJ1-6	TGCAGTGCTAGAGTAGGAGGGAGCTCCTATAATTCACCCCTCCACTTT	CSARVGGSSYNSPLHF
TRBD1	NA	TRBV28	TRBJ2-7	TGTGCCAGCAGTCCTGCGGGACAGGGCTTAACGAACTCCTACGAGCAGTACTTC	CASSPAGQGLTNSYEQYF
NA	NA	TRBV14	TRBJ2-1	TGTGCCAGCAGCCAAAACCAGGTCAGGAACAATGAGCAGTTCTTC	CASSQNQVRNNEQFF
TRBD1	NA	TRBV27	TRBJ1-2	TGTGCCAGCAGTGCGATCCCGGGACAGTTCTATGGCTACACCTTC	CASSAIPGQFYGYTF